This TCR beta chain was sequenced in a study of T cell responses to AZD1222 COVID-19 vaccine. Germline V lookup: CDR1 LGHNA, CDR2 YSLEER. The V end lost 0 bases, the J end lost 0 bases, and 15 bases lay between the germline ends. The CDR3 spans 18 residues. TCRdb's copy holds only in-frame clones and misses some; the assay was immunoSEQ multiplex PCR. The sample contains about 170,000 clones, around 90% of which appear only once. Sequenced material: peripheral blood, taken on day 0 of AZD1222 vaccination. This TCR was recovered from an adult in good health. This chain links TRBV4-3 with TRBJ1-3; tentative D call: TRBD1 (6 bases). The DNA of the CDR3 is TGCGCCAGCAGCCAAGAGCCCGCCAGGGGTACCTCTGGAAACACCATATATTTT. Protein product: CASSQEPARGTSGNTIYF.